This T cell receptor (beta chain) was retrieved from a study of CD8 T cells in Susac syndrome. Roughly 0.45 to 1 ug RNA was reverse transcribed with random hexamers. The amplification used immunoSEQ multiplex PCR on TCR beta CDR3; it spanned 54 Vbeta and 13 Jbeta. One entry per CDR3 protein results from TCRdb running MiXCR on the immunoSEQ multiplex PCR reads. Here the sample spans roughly 130,000 distinct CDR3 sequences, approximately 95% being singletons. This clonotype was seen a handful of times. The CDR3 consists of 16 residues. Germline CDR1 MNHEY, CDR2 SMNVEV (reference sequence). V was pared by 2 bases and J by 6 bases, with 3 bases of the junction left unmatched.

This clonotype originated in a human donor with multiple sclerosis. The rearrangement uses TRBV27 and TRBJ2-1; 14 nucleotides match TRBD2. The specimen was CD4+ T cells from PBMCs. The CDR3 loop is CASSLTGTSGSNEQFF. The CDR3 nucleotides are TGTGCCAGCAGTTTAACCGGGACTAGCGGGAGCAATGAGCAGTTCTTC.